This TCR beta chain was profiled in a study of sequential checkpoint blockade in melanoma. Background on the study: Patients were randomized 1:1 to nivolumab-then-ipilimumab or ipilimumab-then-nivolumab first-line. Both treatment sequences were followed by maintenance nivolumab.

Noted treatment: randomized to nivolumab then ipilimumab (arm A) or the reverse (arm B). None of the patients previously received DNA-damaging chemotherapy. Measured with immunoSEQ multiplex PCR; TCRdb has only the in-frame clones, and not every one. The sample has approximately 34,000 clones; about four fifths are singletons. CDR1 and CDR2 from the germline V gene are SGHVS and FNYEAQ. The germline V and J ends were trimmed by 7 bases and 7 bases, with 16 bases remaining between them. This CDR3 is 13 amino acids long. The J gene is TRBJ1-2, the V gene TRBV7-6; the D gene is possibly TRBD1 (5 bases). This material consisted of CD8+ T cells sorted from blood (inferred from file names), taken from a patient given nivolumab and ipilimumab in sequence. The sequence was collected from a human donor with melanoma. The CDR3 DNA reads TGTGCCAGCACCCCGGGGACTCCTTCTGGCTACACCTTC. It codes for CASTPGTPSGYTF.